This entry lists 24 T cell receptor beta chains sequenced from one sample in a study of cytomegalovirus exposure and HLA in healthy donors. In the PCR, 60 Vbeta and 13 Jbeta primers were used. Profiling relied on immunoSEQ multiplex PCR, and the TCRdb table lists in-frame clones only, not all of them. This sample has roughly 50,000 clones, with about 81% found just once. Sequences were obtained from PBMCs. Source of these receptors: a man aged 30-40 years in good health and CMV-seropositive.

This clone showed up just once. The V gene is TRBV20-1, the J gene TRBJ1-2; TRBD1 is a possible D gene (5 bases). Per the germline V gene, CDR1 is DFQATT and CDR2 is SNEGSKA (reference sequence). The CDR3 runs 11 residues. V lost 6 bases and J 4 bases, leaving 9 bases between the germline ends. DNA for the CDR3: TGCAGTGCAACAGGTTCCTATGGCTACACCTTC. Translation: CSATGSYGYTF.

As DNA, the CDR3 is TGTGCCAGCAGCTTAGAGGCTAGCGGGGGGGCTTACAATGAGCAGTTCTTC. Translated, it gives CASSLEASGGAYNEQFF. J is TRBJ2-1 and V is TRBV7-6, with 12 nucleotides matching TRBD2. This CDR3 is built from 17 residues. The V and J ends lost 1 base and 4 bases, in that order; junction bases with no gene match: 5. From germline, CDR1 is SGHVS and CDR2 FNYEAQ. Using reference TRBV7-6 and TRBJ2-1 for the parts outside the CDR3, the full variable domain is GAGVSQSPRYKVTKRGQDVALRCDPISGHVSLYWYRQALGQGPEFLTYFNYEAQQDKSGLPNDRFSAERPEGSISTLTIQRTEQRDSAMYRCASSLEASGGAYNEQFFGPGTRLTVL.

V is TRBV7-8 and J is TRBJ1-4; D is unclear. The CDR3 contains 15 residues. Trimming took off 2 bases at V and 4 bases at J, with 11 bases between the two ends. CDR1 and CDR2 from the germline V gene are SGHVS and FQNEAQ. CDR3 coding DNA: TGTGCCAGCAGCTTACCTGGGCTCTATAATGAAAAACTGTTTTTT. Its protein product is CASSLPGLYNEKLFF.

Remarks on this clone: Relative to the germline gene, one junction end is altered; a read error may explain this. CDR3 protein: CASTQRSYF. CDR3 sequence (DNA): TGTGCCAGCACCCAGAGGAGCTATTTT. The V call is TRBV28, the J call TRBJ1-5; no clear D. Germline CDR1 and CDR2: MDHEN and SYDVKM. This CDR3 comprises 9 residues.

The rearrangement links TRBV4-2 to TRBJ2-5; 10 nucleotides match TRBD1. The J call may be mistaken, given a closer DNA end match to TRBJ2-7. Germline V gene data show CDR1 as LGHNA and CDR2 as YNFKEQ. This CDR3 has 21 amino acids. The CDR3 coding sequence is TGTGCCAGCAGCCAAGTTAAAGGCGGGACAGGGGCTTTACGTCTTCTCGACGAGCAGTACTTC. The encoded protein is CASSQVKGGTGALRLLDEQYF.

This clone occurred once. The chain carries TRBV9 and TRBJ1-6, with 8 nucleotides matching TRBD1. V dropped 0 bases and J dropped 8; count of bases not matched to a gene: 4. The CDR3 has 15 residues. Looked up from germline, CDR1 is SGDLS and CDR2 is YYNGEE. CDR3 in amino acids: CASSVVDRVDSPLHF. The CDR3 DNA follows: TGTGCCAGCAGCGTAGTGGACAGGGTGGATTCACCCCTCCACTTT.

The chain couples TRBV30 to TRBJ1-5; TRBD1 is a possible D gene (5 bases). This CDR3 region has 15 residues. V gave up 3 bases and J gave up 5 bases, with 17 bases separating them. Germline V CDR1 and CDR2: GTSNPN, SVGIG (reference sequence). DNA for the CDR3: TGTGCCTGGAGCGCTCGGGACGGGGGTTATCAGCCCCAGCATTTT. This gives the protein CAWSARDGGYQPQHF.

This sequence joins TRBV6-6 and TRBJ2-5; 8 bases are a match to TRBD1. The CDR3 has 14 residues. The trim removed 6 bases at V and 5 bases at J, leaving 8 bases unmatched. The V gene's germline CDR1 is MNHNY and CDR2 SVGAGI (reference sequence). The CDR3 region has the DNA TGTGCCAGCAGGACCACAGGGGGTGGTGAGACCCAGTACTTC. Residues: CASRTTGGGETQYF.

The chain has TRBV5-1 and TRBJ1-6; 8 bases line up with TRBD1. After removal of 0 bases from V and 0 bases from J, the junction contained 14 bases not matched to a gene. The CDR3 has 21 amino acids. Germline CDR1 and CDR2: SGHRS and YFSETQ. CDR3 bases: TGCGCCAGCAGCTTGGAGTACGGGACAGGCTCGTTAAGCTCCTATAATTCACCCCTCCACTTT. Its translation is CASSLEYGTGSLSSYNSPLHF.

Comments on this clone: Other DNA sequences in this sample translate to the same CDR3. CDR3: CASSLRGYEQYF. The CDR3 DNA reads as TGTGCCAGCAGCCTCAGGGGGTACGAGCAGTACTTC. The J gene is TRBJ2-7, the V gene TRBV28; the match to TRBD1 covers 7 bases. After removal of 6 bases from V and 4 bases from J, the junction contained 3 bases not matched to a gene. Germline V gene lookup returns CDR1 MDHEN and CDR2 SYDVKM. This CDR3 is 12 amino acids long.

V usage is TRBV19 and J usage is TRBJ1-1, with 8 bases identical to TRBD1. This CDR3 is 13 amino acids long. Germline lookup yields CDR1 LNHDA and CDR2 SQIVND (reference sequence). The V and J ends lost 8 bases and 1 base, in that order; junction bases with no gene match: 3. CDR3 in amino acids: CASGQGRNTEAFF. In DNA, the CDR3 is TGTGCCAGTGGACAGGGCCGGAACACTGAAGCTTTCTTT.

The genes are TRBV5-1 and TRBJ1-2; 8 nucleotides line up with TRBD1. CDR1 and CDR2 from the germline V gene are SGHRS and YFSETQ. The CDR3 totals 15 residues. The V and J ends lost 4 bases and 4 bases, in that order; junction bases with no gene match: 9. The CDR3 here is CASSTGQGSGYGYTF. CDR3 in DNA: TGCGCCAGCAGCACCGGACAGGGAAGCGGCTATGGCTACACCTTC.

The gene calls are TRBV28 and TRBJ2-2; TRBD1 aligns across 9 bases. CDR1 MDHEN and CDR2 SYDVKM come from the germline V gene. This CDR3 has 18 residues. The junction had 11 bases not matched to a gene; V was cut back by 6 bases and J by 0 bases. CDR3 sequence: CASSLGDREPANTGELFF. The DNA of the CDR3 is TGTGCCAGCAGCTTGGGGGACAGGGAACCCGCGAACACCGGGGAGCTGTTTTTT. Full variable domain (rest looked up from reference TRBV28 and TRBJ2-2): DVKVTQSSRYLVKRTGEKVFLECVQDMDHENMFWYRQDPGLGLRLIYFSYDVKMKEKGDIPEGYSVSREKKERFSLILESASTNQTSMYLCASSLGDREPANTGELFFGEGSRLTVL.

The CDR3 bases are TGTGCCAGCAGCCGCGGACTAGCGGGGTACAATGAGCAGTTCTTC. This gives the protein CASSRGLAGYNEQFF. This chain uses TRBV7-2 with TRBJ2-1, with TRBD2 matching 12 bases. The V and J ends lost 5 bases and 4 bases, in that order; junction bases with no gene match: 3. Germline CDR1 is SGHTA and CDR2 is FQGNSA. This CDR3 comprises 15 residues.

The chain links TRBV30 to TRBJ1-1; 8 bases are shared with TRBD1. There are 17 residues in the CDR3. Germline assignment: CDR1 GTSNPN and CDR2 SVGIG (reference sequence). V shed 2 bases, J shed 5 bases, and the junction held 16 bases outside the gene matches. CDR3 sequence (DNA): TGTGCCTGGAGTTTGGACAGGGCCGAGTTCACGGGGACTGAAGCTTTCTTT. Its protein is CAWSLDRAEFTGTEAFF.

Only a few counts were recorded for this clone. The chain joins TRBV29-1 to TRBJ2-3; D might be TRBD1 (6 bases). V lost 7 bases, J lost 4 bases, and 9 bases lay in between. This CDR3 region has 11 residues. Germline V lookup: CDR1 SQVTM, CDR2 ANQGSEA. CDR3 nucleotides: TGCAGCGGGGGGCCAGCAGATACGCAGTATTTT. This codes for CSGGPADTQYF.

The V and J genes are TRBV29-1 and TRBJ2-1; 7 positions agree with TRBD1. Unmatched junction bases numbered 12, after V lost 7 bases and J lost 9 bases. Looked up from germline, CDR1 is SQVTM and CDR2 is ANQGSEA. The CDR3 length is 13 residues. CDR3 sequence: CSGGQTMGSEQFF. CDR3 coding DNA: TGCAGCGGGGGACAGACCATGGGCAGTGAGCAGTTCTTC.

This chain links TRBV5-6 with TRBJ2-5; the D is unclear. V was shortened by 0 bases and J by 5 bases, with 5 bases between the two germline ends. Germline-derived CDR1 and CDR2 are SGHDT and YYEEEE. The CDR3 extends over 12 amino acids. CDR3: CASSLGVETQYF. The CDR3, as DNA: TGTGCCAGCAGCTTGGGAGTGGAGACCCAGTACTTC.

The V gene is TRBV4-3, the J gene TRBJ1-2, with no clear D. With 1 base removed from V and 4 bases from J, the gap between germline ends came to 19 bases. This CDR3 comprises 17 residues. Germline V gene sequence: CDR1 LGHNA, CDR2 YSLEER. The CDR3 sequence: CASSQAGIQREGYGYTF. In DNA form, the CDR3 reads TGCGCCAGCAGCCAAGCGGGGATTCAGAGGGAAGGCTATGGCTACACCTTC.

The CDR3 DNA is TGTGCCAGCAGTGAAGTCGGTGGCACAGATACGCAGTATTTT. Protein product: CASSEVGGTDTQYF. J is TRBJ2-3 and V is TRBV6-1; D is unresolved. V lost 1 base to trimming and J lost 1 base, with 6 bases between them. The CDR3 has 14 amino acids. The V gene's germline CDR1 is MNHNS and CDR2 SASEGT.

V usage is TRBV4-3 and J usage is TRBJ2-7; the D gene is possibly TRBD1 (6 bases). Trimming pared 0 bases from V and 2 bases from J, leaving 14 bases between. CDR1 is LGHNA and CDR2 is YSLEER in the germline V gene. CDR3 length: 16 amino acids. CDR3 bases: TGCGCCAGCAGCCAAGAACCAGGGGCCGCTACCTACGAGCAGTACTTC. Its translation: CASSQEPGAATYEQYF.

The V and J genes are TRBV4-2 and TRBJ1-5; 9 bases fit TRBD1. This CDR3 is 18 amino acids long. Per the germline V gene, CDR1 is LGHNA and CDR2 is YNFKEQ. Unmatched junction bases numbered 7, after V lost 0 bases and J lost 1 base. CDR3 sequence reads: CASSQDKTGGISNQPQHF. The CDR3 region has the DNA TGTGCCAGCAGCCAAGATAAGACAGGGGGGATAAGCAATCAGCCCCAGCATTTT.

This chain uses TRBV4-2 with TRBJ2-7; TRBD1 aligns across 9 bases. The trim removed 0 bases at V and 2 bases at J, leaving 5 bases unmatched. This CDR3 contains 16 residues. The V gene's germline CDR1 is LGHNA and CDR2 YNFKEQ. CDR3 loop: CASSQELQGATYEQYF. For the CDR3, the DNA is TGTGCCAGCAGCCAAGAGCTACAGGGGGCCACCTACGAGCAGTACTTC.

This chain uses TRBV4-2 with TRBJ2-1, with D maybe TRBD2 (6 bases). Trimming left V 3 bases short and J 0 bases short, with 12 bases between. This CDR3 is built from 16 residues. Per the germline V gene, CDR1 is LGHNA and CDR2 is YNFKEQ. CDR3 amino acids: CASSQRDGGSYNEQFF. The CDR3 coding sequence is TGTGCCAGCAGCCAGCGGGACGGAGGCTCCTACAATGAGCAGTTCTTC.